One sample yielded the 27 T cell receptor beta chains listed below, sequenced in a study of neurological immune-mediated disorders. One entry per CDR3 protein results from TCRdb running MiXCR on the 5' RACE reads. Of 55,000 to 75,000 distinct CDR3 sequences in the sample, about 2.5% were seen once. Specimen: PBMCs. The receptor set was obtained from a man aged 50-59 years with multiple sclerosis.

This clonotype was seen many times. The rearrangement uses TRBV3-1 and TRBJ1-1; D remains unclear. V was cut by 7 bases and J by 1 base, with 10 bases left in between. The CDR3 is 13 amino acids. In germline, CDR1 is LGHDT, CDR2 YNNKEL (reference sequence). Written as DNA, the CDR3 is TGTGCCAGCATTACAAAAGGGAACACTGAAGCTTTCTTT. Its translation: CASITKGNTEAFF.

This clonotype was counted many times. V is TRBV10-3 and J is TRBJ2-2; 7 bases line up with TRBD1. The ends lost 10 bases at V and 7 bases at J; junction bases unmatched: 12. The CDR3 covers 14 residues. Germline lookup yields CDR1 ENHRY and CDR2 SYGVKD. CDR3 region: CATRDSRASGELFF. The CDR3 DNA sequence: TGTGCCACCCGGGACAGCCGAGCGAGCGGGGAGCTGTTTTTT.

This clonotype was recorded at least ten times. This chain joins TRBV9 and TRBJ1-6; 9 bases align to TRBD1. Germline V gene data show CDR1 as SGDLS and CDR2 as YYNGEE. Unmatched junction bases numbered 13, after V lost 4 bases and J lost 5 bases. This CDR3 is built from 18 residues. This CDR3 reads CASSPHNPDRGDNSPLHF. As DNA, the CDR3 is TGTGCCAGCAGCCCTCATAATCCGGACAGGGGAGATAATTCACCCCTCCACTTT.

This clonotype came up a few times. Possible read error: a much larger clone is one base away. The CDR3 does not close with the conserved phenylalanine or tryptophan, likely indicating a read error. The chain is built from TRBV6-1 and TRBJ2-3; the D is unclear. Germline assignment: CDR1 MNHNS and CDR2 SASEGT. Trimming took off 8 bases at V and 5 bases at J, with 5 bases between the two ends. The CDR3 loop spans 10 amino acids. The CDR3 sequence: CASGRDTQYC. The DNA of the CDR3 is TGTGCCAGCGGTCGAGATACGCAGTATTGT.

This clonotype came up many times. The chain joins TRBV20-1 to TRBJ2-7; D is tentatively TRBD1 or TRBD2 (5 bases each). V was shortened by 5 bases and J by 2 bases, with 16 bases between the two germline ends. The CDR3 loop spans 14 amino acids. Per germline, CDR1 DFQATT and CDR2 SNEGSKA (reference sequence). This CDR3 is CSAEPGTATYEQYF. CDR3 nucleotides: TGCAGTGCTGAGCCCGGGACGGCTACCTACGAGCAGTACTTC.

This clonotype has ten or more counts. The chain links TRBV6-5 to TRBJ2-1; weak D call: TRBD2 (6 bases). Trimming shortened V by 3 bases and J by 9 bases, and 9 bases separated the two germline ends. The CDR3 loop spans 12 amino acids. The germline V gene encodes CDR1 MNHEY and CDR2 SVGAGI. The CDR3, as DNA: TGTGCCAGCAGTTATATCGGGGGTGAGCAGTTCTTC. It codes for CASSYIGGEQFF.

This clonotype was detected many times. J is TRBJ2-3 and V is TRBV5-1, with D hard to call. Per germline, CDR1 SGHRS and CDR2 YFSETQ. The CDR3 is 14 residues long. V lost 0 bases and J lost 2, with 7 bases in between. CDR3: CASSLVQSTDTQYF. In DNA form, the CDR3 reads TGCGCCAGCAGCTTGGTGCAGTCCACAGATACGCAGTATTTT.

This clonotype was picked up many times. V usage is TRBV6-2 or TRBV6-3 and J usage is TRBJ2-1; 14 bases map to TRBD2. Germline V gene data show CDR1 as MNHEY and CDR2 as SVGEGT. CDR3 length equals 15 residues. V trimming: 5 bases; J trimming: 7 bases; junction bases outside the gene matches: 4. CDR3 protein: CASSQGLAGVNEQFF. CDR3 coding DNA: TGTGCCAGCAGTCAGGGACTAGCGGGAGTAAATGAGCAGTTCTTC.

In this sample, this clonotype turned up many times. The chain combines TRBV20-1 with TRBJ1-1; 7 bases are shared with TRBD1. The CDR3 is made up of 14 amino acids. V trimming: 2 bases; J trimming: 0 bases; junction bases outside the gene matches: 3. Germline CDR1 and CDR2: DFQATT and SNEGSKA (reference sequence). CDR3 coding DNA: TGCAGTGCTAGATTGACAGGGCTGAACACTGAAGCTTTCTTT. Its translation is CSARLTGLNTEAFF.

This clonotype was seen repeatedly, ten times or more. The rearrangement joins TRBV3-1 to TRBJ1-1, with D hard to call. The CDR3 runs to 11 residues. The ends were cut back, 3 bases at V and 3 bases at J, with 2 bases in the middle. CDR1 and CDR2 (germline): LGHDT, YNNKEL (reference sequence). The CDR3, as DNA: TGTGCCAGCAGCCACCACACTGAAGCTTTCTTT. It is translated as CASSHHTEAFF.

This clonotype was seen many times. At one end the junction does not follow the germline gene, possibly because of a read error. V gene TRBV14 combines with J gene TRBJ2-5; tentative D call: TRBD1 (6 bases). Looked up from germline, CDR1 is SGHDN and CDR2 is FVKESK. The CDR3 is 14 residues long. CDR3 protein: CASSEDRRQETQYF. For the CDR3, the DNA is TGTGCCAGCAGCGAAGACAGGAGGCAAGAGACCCAGTACTTC.

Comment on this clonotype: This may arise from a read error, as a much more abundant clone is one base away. CDR3 nucleotide sequence: TGTGCCAGCTTCCGCCGGACACAGAATCAGCACCAGCATTTT. Translated: CASFRRTQNQHQHF. The chain is built from TRBV28 and TRBJ1-5; tentative D call: TRBD1 (5 bases). Germline V gene sequence: CDR1 MDHEN, CDR2 SYDVKM. The CDR3 consists of 14 residues.

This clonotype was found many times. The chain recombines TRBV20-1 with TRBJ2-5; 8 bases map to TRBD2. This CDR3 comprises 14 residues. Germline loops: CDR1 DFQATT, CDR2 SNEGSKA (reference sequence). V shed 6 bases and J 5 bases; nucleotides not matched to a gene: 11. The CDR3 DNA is TGCAGTGCCACCCGGGGGGGGGCCGGGGAGACCCAGTACTTC. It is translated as CSATRGGAGETQYF.

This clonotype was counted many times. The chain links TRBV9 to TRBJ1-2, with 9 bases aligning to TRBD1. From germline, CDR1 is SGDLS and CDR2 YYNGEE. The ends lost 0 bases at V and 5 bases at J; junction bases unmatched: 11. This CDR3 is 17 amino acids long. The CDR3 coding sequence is TGTGCCAGCAGCGTAGGAATGGACAGGGGCTCGGGGTATGGCTACACCTTC. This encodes CASSVGMDRGSGYGYTF.

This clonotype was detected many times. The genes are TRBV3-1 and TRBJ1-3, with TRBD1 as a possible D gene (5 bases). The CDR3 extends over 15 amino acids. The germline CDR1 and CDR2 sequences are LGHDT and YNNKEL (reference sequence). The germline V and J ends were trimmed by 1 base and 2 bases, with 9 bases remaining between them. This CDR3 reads CASSQVARAGNTIYF. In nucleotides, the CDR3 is TGTGCCAGCAGCCAAGTGGCCAGGGCTGGAAACACCATATATTTT.

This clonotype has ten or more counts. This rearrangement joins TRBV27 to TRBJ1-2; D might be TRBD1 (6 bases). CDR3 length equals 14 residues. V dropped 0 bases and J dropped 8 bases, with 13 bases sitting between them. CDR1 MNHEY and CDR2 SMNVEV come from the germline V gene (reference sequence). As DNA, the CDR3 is TGTGCCAGCAGTTTATCCCGCAGGGGTCTGGGCTACACCTTC. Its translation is CASSLSRRGLGYTF.

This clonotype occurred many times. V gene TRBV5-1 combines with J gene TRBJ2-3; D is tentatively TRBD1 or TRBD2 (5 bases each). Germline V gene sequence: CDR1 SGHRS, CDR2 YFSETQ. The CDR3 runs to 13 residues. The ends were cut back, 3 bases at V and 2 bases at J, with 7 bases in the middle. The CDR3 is CASSSGTTDTQYF. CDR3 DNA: TGCGCCAGCAGCTCCGGGACCACAGATACGCAGTATTTT.

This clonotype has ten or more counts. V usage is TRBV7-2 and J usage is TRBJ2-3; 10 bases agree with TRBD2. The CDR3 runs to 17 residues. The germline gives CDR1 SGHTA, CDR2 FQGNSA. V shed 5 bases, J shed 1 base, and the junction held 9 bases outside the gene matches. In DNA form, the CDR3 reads TGTGCCAGCAGCCCAACCAGGACTAGCGGCCGCACAGATACGCAGTATTTT. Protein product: CASSPTRTSGRTDTQYF.

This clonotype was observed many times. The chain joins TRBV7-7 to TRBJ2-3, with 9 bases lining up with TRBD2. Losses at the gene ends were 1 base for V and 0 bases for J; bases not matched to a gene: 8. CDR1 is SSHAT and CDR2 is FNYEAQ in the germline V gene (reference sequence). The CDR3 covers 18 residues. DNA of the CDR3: TGTGCCAGCAGCTTAGGCCCTGACGCGGGGGGGAGCACAGATACGCAGTATTTT. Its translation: CASSLGPDAGGSTDTQYF. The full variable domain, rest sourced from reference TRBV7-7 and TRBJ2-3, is GAGVSQSPRYKVTKRGQDVTLRCDPISSHATLYWYQQALGQGPEFLTYFNYEAQPDKSGLPSDRFSAERPEGSISTLTIQRTEQRDSAMYRCASSLGPDAGGSTDTQYFGPGTRLTVL.

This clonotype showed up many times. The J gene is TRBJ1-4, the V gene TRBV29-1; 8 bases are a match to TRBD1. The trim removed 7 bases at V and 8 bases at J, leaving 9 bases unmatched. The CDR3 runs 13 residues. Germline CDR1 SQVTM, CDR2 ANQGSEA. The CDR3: CSARLTGEEKLFF. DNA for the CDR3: TGCAGCGCCCGCTTGACAGGGGAGGAAAAACTGTTTTTT.

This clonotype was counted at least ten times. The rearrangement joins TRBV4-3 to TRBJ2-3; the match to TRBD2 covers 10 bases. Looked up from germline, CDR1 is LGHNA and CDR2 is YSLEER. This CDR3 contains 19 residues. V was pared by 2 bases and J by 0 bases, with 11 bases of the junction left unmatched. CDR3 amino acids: CASSQRLAGATASTDTQYF. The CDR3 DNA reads TGCGCCAGCAGCCAACGGCTAGCGGGGGCAACCGCTAGCACAGATACGCAGTATTTT.

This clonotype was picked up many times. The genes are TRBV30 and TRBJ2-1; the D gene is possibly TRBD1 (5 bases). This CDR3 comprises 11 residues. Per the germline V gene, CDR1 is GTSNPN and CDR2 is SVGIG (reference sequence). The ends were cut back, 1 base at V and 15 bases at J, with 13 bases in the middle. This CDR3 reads CAWSASTAPFF. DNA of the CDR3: TGTGCCTGGAGTGCTTCGACAGCCCCGTTCTTC.

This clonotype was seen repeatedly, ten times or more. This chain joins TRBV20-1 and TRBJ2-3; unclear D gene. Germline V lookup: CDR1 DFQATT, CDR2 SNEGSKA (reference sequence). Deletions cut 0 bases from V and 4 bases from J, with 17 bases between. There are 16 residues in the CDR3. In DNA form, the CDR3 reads TGCAGTGCTAGAGATTACCTAGGTCAGGATGCAGATACGCAGTATTTT. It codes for CSARDYLGQDADTQYF.

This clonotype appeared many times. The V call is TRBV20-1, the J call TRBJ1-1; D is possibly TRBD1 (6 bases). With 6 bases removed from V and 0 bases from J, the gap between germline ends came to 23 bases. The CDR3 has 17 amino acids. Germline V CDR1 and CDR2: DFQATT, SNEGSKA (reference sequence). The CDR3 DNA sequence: TGCAGTGCCCAAGGGGGGAGTGGGCGGACTATGAACACTGAAGCTTTCTTT. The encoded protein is CSAQGGSGRTMNTEAFF.

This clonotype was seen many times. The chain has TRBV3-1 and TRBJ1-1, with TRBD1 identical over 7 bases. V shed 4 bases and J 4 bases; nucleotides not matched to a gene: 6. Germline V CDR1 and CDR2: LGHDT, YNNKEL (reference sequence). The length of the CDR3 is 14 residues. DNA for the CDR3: TGTGCCAGCAGCCGGGTTACAGGGGCCACTGAAGCTTTCTTT. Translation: CASSRVTGATEAFF.

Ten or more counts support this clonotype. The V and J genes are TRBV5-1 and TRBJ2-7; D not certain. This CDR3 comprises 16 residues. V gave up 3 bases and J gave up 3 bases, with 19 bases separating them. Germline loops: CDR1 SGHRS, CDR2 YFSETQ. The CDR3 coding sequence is TGCGCCAGCAGCTCGACGCTCGGCACGGTAGGCTACGAGCAGTACTTC. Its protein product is CASSSTLGTVGYEQYF.

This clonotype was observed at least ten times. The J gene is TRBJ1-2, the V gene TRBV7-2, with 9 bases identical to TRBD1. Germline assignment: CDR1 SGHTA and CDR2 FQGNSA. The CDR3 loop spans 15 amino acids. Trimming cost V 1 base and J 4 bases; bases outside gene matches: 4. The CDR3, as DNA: TGTGCCAGCAGCTTAGGGGGACAGGGAACCTATGGCTACACCTTC. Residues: CASSLGGQGTYGYTF.